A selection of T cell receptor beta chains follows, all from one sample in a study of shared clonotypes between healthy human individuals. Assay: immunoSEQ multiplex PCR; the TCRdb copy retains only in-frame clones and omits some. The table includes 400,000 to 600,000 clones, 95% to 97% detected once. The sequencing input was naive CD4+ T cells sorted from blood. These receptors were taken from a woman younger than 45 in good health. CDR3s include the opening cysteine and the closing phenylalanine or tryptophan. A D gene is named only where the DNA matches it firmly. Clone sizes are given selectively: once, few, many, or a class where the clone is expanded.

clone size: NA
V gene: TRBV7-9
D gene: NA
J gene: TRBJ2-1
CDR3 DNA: TGTGCCAGCAGCTTAGGGAATTACAATGAGCAGTTCTTC
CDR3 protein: CASSLGNYNEQFF

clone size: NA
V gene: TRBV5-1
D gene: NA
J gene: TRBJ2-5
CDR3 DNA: TGCGCCAGCAGCTCATGGGGTGGGGAAGAGACCCAGTACTTC
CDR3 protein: CASSSWGGEETQYF

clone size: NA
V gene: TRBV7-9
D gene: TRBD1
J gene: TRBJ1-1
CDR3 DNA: TGTGCCAGCAGCTTAATCAGGGGGCCGGTCACTGAAGCTTTCTTT
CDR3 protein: CASSLIRGPVTEAFF

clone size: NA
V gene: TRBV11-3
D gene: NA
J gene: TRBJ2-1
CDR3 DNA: TGTGCCAGCAGCTTAGGTGTAGCGGCGAGGAATGAGCAGTTCTTC
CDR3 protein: CASSLGVAARNEQFF

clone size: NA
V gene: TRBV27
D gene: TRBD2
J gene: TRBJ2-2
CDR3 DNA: TGTGCCAGCAGTTCCAGACTAGCGTCCGGGGAGCTGTTTTTT
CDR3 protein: CASSSRLASGELFF

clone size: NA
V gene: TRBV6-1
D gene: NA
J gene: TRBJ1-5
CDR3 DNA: TGTGCCAGCAGTGTTAAGGATTTGGATCAGCCCCAGCATTTT
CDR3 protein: CASSVKDLDQPQHF

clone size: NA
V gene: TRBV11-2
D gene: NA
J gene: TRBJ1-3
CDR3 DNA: TGTGCCAGCAGCTCAGGGACGAAAGGAAACACCATATATTTT
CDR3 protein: CASSSGTKGNTIYF

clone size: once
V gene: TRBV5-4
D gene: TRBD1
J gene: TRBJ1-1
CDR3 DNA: TGTGCCAGCAGCGGAGGACAGGGTCTTGGGTACACTGAAGCTTTCTTT
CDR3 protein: CASSGGQGLGYTEAFF

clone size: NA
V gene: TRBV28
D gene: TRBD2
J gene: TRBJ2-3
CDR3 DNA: TGTGCCAGCAGTTTCCCGGGAGGGCCCCATACGCAGTATTTT
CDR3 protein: CASSFPGGPHTQYF

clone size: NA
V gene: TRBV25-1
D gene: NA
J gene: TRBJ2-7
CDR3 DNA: TGTGCCAGCAGTCCCCCTGCTTATTCAGGGGTCTCCTACGAGCAGTACTTC
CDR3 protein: CASSPPAYSGVSYEQYF

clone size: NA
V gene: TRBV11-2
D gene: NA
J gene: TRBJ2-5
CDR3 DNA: TGTGCCAGCAGCTTAGTATCGGCGGTGACTACGTTGGAGCAGTACTTC
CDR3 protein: CASSLVSAVTTLEQYF

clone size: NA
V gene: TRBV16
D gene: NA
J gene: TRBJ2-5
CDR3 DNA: TGTGCCAGCAGCCAATCGGATTTCCAAGAGACCCAGTACTTC
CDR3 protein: CASSQSDFQETQYF

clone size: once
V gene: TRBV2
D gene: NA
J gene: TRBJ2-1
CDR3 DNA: TGTGCCAGCAGGCGGGTTGGCGGTACGTACAATGAGCAGTTCTTC
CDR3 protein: CASRRVGGTYNEQFF

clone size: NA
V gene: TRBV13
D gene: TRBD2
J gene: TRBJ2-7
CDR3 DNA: TGTGCCAGCAGCTTAATGGGACTAGCGCCCTCCTACGAGCAGTACTTC
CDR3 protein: CASSLMGLAPSYEQYF

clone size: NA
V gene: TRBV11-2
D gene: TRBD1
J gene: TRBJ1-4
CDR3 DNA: TGTGCCAGCAGCTTAGGGACAGGTTATGAAAAACTGTTTTTT
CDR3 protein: CASSLGTGYEKLFF

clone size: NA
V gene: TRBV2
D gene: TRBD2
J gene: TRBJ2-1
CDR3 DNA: TGTGCCAGCAGATTACTCATGCGGGAGCTGAATGAGCAGTTCTTC
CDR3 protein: CASRLLMRELNEQFF